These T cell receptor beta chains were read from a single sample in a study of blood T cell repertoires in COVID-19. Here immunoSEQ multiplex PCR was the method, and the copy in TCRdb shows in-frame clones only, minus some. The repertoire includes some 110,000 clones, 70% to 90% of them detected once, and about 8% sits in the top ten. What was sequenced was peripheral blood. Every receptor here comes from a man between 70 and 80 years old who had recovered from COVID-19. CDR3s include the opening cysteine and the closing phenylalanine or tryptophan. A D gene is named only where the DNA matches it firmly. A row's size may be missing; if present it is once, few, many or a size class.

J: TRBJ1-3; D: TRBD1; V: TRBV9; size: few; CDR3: CASSARTGLSGNTIYF; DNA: TGTGCCAGCAGCGCGAGGACAGGACTCTCTGGAAACACCATATATTTT
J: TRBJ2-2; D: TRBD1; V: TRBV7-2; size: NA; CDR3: CASSLGVQGAYTGELFF; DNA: TGTGCCAGCAGCTTAGGGGTACAGGGGGCTTACACCGGGGAGCTGTTTTTT
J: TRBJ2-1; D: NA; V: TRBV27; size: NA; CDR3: CASSLRRGANNEQFF; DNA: TGTGCCAGCAGTTTAAGACGGGGGGCCAACAATGAGCAGTTCTTC
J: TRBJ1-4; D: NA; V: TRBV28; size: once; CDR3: CASSLTGRGTQKLFF; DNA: TGTGCCAGCAGTTTAACCGGGCGGGGGACCCAAAAACTGTTTTTT
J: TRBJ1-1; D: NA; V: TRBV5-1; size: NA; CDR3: CASSSAQPGVTEAFF; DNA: TGCGCCAGCAGCTCGGCACAGCCTGGCGTCACTGAAGCTTTCTTT
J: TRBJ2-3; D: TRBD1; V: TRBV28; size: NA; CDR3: CASSPNDRDRGGTQYF; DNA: TGTGCCAGCAGTCCAAACGACCGAGACAGGGGCGGTACGCAGTATTTT
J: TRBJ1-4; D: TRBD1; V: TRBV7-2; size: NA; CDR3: CASSLLGTGEKLFF; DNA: TGTGCCAGCAGCTTATTGGGGACAGGGGAAAAACTGTTTTTT
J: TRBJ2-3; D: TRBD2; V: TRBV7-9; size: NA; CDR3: CASSLLSGLAGDTQYF; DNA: TGTGCCAGCAGCCTGTTGTCGGGACTAGCGGGAGATACGCAGTATTTT
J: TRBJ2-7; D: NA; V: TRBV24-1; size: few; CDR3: CATSEGGNYEQYF; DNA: TGTGCCACCAGTGAAGGCGGAAACTACGAGCAGTACTTC
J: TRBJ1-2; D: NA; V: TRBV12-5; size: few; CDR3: CASGLSGGGYTF; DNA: TGTGCTAGTGGTTTGAGTGGAGGAGGCTACACCTTC
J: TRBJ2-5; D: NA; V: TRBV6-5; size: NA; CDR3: CASSQPGAQETQYF; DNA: TGTGCCAGCAGTCAGCCAGGGGCCCAAGAGACCCAGTACTTC
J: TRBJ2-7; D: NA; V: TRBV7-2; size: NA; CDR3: CASSLYGNNAYEQYF; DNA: TGTGCCAGCAGCTTATACGGGAATAATGCCTACGAGCAGTACTTC
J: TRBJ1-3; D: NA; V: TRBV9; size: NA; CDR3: CASSVRDIGNTIYF; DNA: TGTGCCAGCAGCGTAAGGGACATTGGAAACACCATATATTTT
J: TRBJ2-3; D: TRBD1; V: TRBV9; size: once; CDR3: CASQGPDQGAGDTQYF; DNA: TGTGCCAGCCAGGGCCCCGACCAGGGGGCTGGAGATACGCAGTATTTT
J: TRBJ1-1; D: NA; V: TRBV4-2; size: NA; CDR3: CASSQDPGDGENTEAFF; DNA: TGTGCCAGCAGCCAAGATCCGGGGGATGGGGAGAACACTGAAGCTTTCTTT
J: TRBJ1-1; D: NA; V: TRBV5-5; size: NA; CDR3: CASSGRSGAAEAFF; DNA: TGTGCCAGCAGCGGAAGGTCAGGGGCGGCTGAAGCTTTCTTT
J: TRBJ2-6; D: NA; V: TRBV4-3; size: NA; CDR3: CASSRGQAGANVLTF; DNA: TGCGCCAGCAGCCGTGGGCAGGCTGGGGCCAACGTCCTGACTTTC
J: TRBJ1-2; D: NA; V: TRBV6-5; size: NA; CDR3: CASSTWGLGYTF; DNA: TGTGCCAGCAGTACGTGGGGGCTTGGCTACACCTTC
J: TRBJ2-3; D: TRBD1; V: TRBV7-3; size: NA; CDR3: CASSFGTAYTDTQYF; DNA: TGTGCCAGCAGCTTCGGGACAGCATACACAGATACGCAGTATTTT
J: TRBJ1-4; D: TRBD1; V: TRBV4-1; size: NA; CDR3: CASSPQGASTNEKLFF; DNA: TGCGCCAGCAGCCCGCAGGGGGCCTCAACTAATGAAAAACTGTTTTTT
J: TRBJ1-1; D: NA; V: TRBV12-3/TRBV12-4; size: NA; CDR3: CASSLFSFKAFF; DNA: TGTGCCAGCAGTTTGTTCTCCTTTAAAGCTTTCTTT
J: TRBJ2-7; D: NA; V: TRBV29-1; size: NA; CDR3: CSAEGDNTYEQYF; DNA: TGCAGCGCCGAGGGGGACAATACCTACGAGCAGTACTTC
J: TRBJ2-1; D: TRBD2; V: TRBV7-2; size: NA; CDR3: CASSSLANSYNEQFF; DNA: TGTGCCAGCAGCTCACTAGCGAATTCCTACAATGAGCAGTTCTTC
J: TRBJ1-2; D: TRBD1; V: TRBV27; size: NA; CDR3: CASSLFKGGAYGYTF; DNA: TGTGCCAGCAGTTTATTTAAAGGGGGCGCTTATGGCTACACCTTC
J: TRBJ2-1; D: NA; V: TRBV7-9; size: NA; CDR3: CASTLRVVGPSSYNEQFF; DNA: TGTGCCAGCACCCTAAGGGTTGTGGGGCCAAGCTCCTACAATGAGCAGTTCTTC
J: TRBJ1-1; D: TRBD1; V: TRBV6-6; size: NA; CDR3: CASSYQQGARTEAFF; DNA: TGTGCCAGCAGTTACCAACAGGGGGCGAGGACTGAAGCTTTCTTT
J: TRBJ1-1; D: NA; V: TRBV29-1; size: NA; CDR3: CVSNRGSPEAFF; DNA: TGCGTATCCAATCGGGGTAGCCCTGAAGCTTTCTTT
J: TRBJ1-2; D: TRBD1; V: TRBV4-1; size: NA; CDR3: CASSHGTGEVYGYTF; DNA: TGCGCCAGCAGCCATGGGACAGGGGAGGTCTATGGCTACACCTTC
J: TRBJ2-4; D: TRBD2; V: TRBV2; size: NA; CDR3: CASRETSGPGGIQYF; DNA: TGTGCCAGCAGGGAGACTAGCGGGCCGGGAGGGATTCAGTACTTC
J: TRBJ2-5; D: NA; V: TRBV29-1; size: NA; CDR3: CSLVTGAPETQYF; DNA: TGCAGCCTCGTAACAGGAGCCCCAGAGACCCAGTACTTC
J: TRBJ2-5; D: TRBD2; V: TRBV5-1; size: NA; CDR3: CASSLQTGGGETQYF; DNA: TGCGCCAGCAGCTTGCAAACGGGAGGGGGGGAGACCCAGTACTTC
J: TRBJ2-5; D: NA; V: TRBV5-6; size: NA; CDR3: CASRPTEQETQYF; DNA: TGTGCCAGCAGGCCGACAGAGCAAGAGACCCAGTACTTC
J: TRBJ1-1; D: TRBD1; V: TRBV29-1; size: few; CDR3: CSVVGRGSNTEAFF; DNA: TGCAGCGTTGTTGGCAGGGGGTCGAACACTGAAGCTTTCTTT
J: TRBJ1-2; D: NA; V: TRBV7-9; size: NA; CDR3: CASSGRTLGGYGYTF; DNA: TGTGCCAGCAGCGGCAGGACCTTAGGAGGCTATGGCTACACCTTC
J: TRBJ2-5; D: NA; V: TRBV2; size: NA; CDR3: CATRIGLSGETQYF; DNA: TGTGCCACTAGAATTGGACTATCTGGGGAGACCCAGTACTTC
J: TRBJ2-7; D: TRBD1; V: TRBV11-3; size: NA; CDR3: CASSFRQGGEQYF; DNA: TGTGCCAGCAGCTTCCGACAGGGGGGCGAGCAGTACTTC
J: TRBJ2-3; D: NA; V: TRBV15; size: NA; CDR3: CATSSASGGRDTQYF; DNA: TGTGCCACCAGCAGCGCCTCAGGGGGGAGAGATACGCAGTATTTT
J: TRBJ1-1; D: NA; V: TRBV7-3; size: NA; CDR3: CASSLGGDTEAFF; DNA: TGTGCCAGCAGCTTAGGAGGGGACACTGAAGCTTTCTTT
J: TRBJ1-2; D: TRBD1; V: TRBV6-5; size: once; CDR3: CASSYSTGGVYGYTF; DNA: TGTGCCAGCAGTTACTCGACAGGGGGAGTCTATGGCTACACCTTC
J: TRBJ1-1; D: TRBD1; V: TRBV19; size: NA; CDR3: CASSTYTGGTEAFF; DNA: TGTGCCAGTAGTACCTACACAGGGGGTACTGAAGCTTTCTTT
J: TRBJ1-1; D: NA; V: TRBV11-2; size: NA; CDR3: CASSLGRDPRGNTEAFF; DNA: TGTGCCAGCAGCTTAGGGAGGGATCCCCGCGGGAACACTGAAGCTTTCTTT
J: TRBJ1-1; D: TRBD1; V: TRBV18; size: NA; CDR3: CASSPPGQGGTEAFF; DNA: TGTGCCAGCTCACCACCCGGGCAGGGGGGTACTGAAGCTTTCTTT